This T cell receptor beta chain was found in a study of blood T cell repertoires in COVID-19. Study at large: The study drew acute and convalescent COVID-19 samples from the United States, Italy and Spain. From T cells, B-cell-depleted T cells, or PBMCs came the material, which was cDNA or gDNA.

Original processing methods: Estimation of nucleated cell counts was performed using reference gene primer amplification. Profiling relied on immunoSEQ multiplex PCR, and the TCRdb table lists in-frame clones only, not all of them. V, J and clone size derive from that table, while D and trimming were established from the DNA sequence. The sample records fewer than 60,000 clones, more than 65% being singletons. The V end lost 6 bases, the J end lost 0 bases, and 15 bases lay between the germline ends. The CDR3 sequence is 16 residues long. The germline V gene has CDR1 SGHVS and CDR2 FQNEAQ. Specimen: peripheral blood. The V and J genes are TRBV7-8 and TRBJ1-3, with D perhaps matching TRBD1 (5 bases). The TCR sequence derives from a human donor in a cohort sampled during active COVID-19. The CDR3 coding sequence is TGTGCCAGCAGTTCGGGGGAGAATTTCTCTGGAAACACCATATATTTT. Protein product: CASSSGENFSGNTIYF. The whole variable domain, filled in from reference TRBV7-8 and TRBJ1-3, reads GAGVSQSPRYKVAKRGQDVALRCDPISGHVSLFWYQQALGQGPEFLTYFQNEAQLDKSGLPSDRFFAERPEGSVSTLKIQRTQQEDSAVYLCASSSGENFSGNTIYFGEGSWLTVV.